This TCR beta chain was found in a study of cytomegalovirus exposure and HLA in healthy donors. Study-level points and caveats: Reports credit the classifier with highly specific, highly sensitive diagnosis of cytomegalovirus status. An ancestry cluster, one associated with Asian ancestry, reportedly showed fewer N-insertions than the roughly 700-donor mean in a later analysis.

To note about this clone: Its cognate antigen is unknown.

PCR involved 60 Vbeta and 13 Jbeta primers. Per the authors' pipeline: Later analysis identified tens of millions of unique TCR beta chains, 8.5 million to 13 million shared. Profiled with immunoSEQ multiplex PCR; TCRdb holds only in-frame clones, not every one. V and J calls and clone size are given by that table; D and trimming were obtained from the DNA. In the table there are more than 85,000 clones, around 9.6% of which are singletons. Sequenced sample: PBMCs. This TCR derives from a man aged 50-59 years in good health and CMV-seropositive.

In nucleotides, the CDR3 is TGTGCCAGCAGTGAAAGGGGCGGGAGGACCTACAATGAGCAGTTCTTC. Protein product: CASSERGGRTYNEQFF. The rearrangement links TRBV2 to TRBJ2-1, with TRBD2 matching 8 bases. J was trimmed by 2 bases and V by 2 bases; bases with no gene match: 5. The germline CDR1 and CDR2 sequences are SNHLY and FYNNEI. The CDR3 totals 16 residues. The full variable domain, completed using reference TRBV2 and TRBJ2-1, is EPEVTQTPSHQVTQMGQEVILRCVPISNHLYFYWYRQILGQKVEFLVSFYNNEISEKSEIFDDQFSVERPDGSNFTLKIRSTKLEDSAMYFCASSERGGRTYNEQFFGPGTRLTVL.